These 15 T cell receptor beta chains were sequenced from one sample in a study of blood T cell repertoires in COVID-19 (dated by TCRdb to 2018 to 2021). Receptors were amplified or captured by the immunoSEQ multiplex PCR assay. Imported from immuneACCESS, the table was reduced by TCRdb to in-frame sequences with V and J called. These copies leave out some clones; in studies compared against another copy, an unresolved V gene accounts for under half, and the cause of the remainder is not known. The sample yields about 97,000 clones; 60% to 80% were counted once. Approximately 9.9% of the sample comes from the top ten. The sequencing sample was made of peripheral blood. These receptors were obtained from a man aged 55 to 70 with active or convalescent COVID-19.

This clone was counted between two and nine times. The CDR3 loop reads CSVRDRVNYGYTF. The CDR3 DNA is TGCAGCGTTAGGGACAGGGTTAACTATGGCTACACCTTC. The chain uses TRBV29-1 and TRBJ1-2; TRBD1 aligns across 9 bases. The CDR3 has 13 amino acids. Germline V gene data show CDR1 as SQVTM and CDR2 as ANQGSEA. V was pared by 5 bases and J by 1 base, with 2 bases of the junction left unmatched.

The chain recombines TRBV9 with TRBJ2-6; unclear D gene. With 3 bases removed from V and 2 bases from J, the gap between germline ends came to 9 bases. The germline V gene has CDR1 SGDLS and CDR2 YYNGEE. The CDR3 consists of 15 residues. CDR3 loop: CASSGVNPGANVLTF. The CDR3 coding sequence is TGTGCCAGCAGCGGAGTTAACCCTGGGGCCAACGTCCTGACTTTC.

About this clone itself: One junction end disagrees with the germline gene, perhaps due to a read error. The gene calls are TRBV7-2 and TRBJ1-5; the match to TRBD1 covers 8 bases. Per the germline V gene, CDR1 is SGHTA and CDR2 is FQGNSA. This CDR3 is built from 14 residues. The CDR3 loop is CASSLDRGSQPQHF. In DNA, the CDR3 is TGTGCCAGCAGTTTAGACAGGGGCAGTCAGCCCCAGCATTTT.

The chain employs TRBV6-5 and TRBJ2-3; a weak D match, TRBD1 (6 bases). Trimming took off 6 bases at V and 5 bases at J, with 12 bases between the two ends. Germline CDR1 reads MNHEY; CDR2 reads SVGAGI. The CDR3 totals 13 residues. The CDR3 loop reads CASRDQGGDTQYF. The CDR3 DNA reads TGTGCCAGCAGGGACCAAGGGGGAGATACGCAGTATTTT.

The chain recombines TRBV5-4 with TRBJ1-6; TRBD1 matches 10 bases. J was trimmed by 5 bases and V by 4 bases; bases with no gene match: 6. This CDR3 comprises 16 residues. Germline V gene data show CDR1 as SGHNT and CDR2 as YYREEE (reference sequence). The CDR3: CASSPRTGGDNSPLHF. DNA for the CDR3: TGTGCCAGCAGCCCCCGGACAGGGGGAGATAATTCACCCCTCCACTTT.

The V gene is TRBV28, the J gene TRBJ1-2; 7 bases are shared with TRBD1. The CDR3 loop spans 14 amino acids. Germline V CDR1 and CDR2: MDHEN, SYDVKM. Trimming removed 6 bases from V and 0 bases from J; junction bases left unmatched: 4. CDR3 coding DNA: TGTGCCAGCAGGGCCGGGACAGCTAACTATGGCTACACCTTC. Translation gives CASRAGTANYGYTF.

This clone was observed a few times. The rearrangement uses TRBV4-1 and TRBJ1-3; D may be TRBD1 (5 bases). The germline gives CDR1 MGHRA, CDR2 YSYEKL. The CDR3 runs 16 residues. V lost 1 base, J lost 4 bases, and 14 bases lay in between. The CDR3 sequence is CASSQGPGLLGNTIYF. DNA of the CDR3: TGCGCCAGCAGCCAAGGTCCAGGGTTGTTGGGAAACACCATATATTTT.

This clone has only a few counts. The chain employs TRBV2 and TRBJ2-1; D may be TRBD1 (6 bases). Germline V lookup: CDR1 SNHLY, CDR2 FYNNEI. Trimming stripped 4 bases from V and 3 bases from J, with 7 bases between. This CDR3 is 13 amino acids long. The DNA for the CDR3 is TGTGCCAGCAGTGGGACAGACTACAATGAGCAGTTCTTC. Protein sequence: CASSGTDYNEQFF.

J is TRBJ2-7 and V is TRBV11-2; the match to TRBD2 covers 9 bases. Per the germline V gene, CDR1 is SGHAT and CDR2 is FQNNGV. With V trimmed by 1 base and J by 3 bases, 4 bases remained unmatched. The CDR3 extends over 15 amino acids. CDR3 protein: CASSLVASGNYEQYV. The CDR3 region has the DNA TGTGCCAGCAGCTTAGTGGCTAGCGGGAACTACGAGCAGTACGTC.

V is TRBV11-2 and J is TRBJ2-3; D possibly corresponds to TRBD2 (6 bases). Trimming left V 4 bases short and J 1 base short, with 15 bases between. This CDR3 is 16 amino acids long. Looked up from germline, CDR1 is SGHAT and CDR2 is FQNNGV. In DNA form, the CDR3 reads TGTGCCAGCAGCTCTTCCCACTCTAGCGGCACAGATACGCAGTATTTT. It codes for CASSSSHSSGTDTQYF.

The chain recombines TRBV5-6 with TRBJ1-2, with 8 nucleotides matching TRBD1. This CDR3 comprises 16 residues. J was trimmed by 4 bases and V by 4 bases; bases with no gene match: 12. CDR1 is SGHDT, CDR2 YYEEEE, per germline. CDR3 DNA: TGTGCCAGCAGCCTCTGGTACAGGGGGGGCCGCTATGGCTACACCTTC. Translating gives CASSLWYRGGRYGYTF.

The CDR3 spells CASSIEPGQGSDGYTF. The CDR3 DNA sequence: TGTGCCAGCAGTATCGAACCGGGACAAGGTTCGGATGGCTACACCTTC. The gene calls are TRBV27 and TRBJ1-2; possibly TRBD1 for D (6 bases). The length of the CDR3 is 16 residues. Germline V gene sequence: CDR1 MNHEY, CDR2 SMNVEV (reference sequence). V lost 5 bases, J lost 6 bases, and 22 bases lay in between.

This chain connects TRBV27 to TRBJ2-5; 9 bases line up with TRBD1. The CDR3 runs to 20 residues. Germline CDR1 MNHEY, CDR2 SMNVEV (reference sequence). With 0 bases clipped from V and 6 bases from J, the junction kept 20 bases outside the gene matches. The CDR3, as DNA: TGTGCCAGCAGTTTATCGGGGAACAGGGGGCGTGGGTTGGGGATTAAGACCCAGTACTTC. Its translation is CASSLSGNRGRGLGIKTQYF.

This chain joins TRBV6-5 and TRBJ2-7, with 9 bases identical to TRBD2. The germline V gene has CDR1 MNHEY and CDR2 SVGAGI. This CDR3 is 15 amino acids long. V dropped 6 bases and J dropped 1; count of bases not matched to a gene: 7. As DNA, the CDR3 is TGTGCCAGCAGCCCGCGGGGGGGTGGGTCCTACGAGCAGTACGTC. Translation: CASSPRGGGSYEQYV.

The gene calls are TRBV5-4 and TRBJ2-2; tentative D call: TRBD1 (5 bases). From germline, CDR1 is SGHNT and CDR2 YYREEE (reference sequence). V lost 4 bases and J 6 bases, leaving 16 bases between the germline ends. CDR3 length: 15 amino acids. The DNA of the CDR3 is TGTGCCAGCAGCGGTGGGCCTTCCAGGGCCGGGGAGCTGTTTTTT. As protein: CASSGGPSRAGELFF.